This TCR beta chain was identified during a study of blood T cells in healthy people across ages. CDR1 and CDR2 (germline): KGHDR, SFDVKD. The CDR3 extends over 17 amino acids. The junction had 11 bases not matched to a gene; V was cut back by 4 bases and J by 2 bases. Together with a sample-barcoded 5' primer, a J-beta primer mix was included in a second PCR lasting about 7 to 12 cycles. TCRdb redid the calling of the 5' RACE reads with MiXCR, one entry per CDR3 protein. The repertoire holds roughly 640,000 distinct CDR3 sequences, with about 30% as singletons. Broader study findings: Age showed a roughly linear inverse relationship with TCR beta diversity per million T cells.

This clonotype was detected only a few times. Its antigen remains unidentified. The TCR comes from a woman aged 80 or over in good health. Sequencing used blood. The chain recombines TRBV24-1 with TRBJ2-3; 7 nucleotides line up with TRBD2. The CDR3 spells CATSDPPRRGTTDTQYF. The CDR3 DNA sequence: TGTGCCACCAGTGACCCCCCACGGCGGGGGACCACAGATACGCAGTATTTT.